Below are 9 T cell receptor beta chains sequenced from a single sample in a study of T cells after posttransplantation cyclophosphamide. Generated by immunoSEQ multiplex PCR, the TCRdb table keeps only in-frame clones and is missing some. The sample yields fewer than 55,000 clones, without any singletons. The material sequenced was PBMCs. The receptors were gathered from a man aged 40-49 years in good health, CMV-negative, and a related stem cell transplant donor.

Many counts were recorded for this clone. The rearrangement uses TRBV11-2 and TRBJ1-2; TRBD1 is a possible D gene (5 bases). V lost 2 bases, J lost 8 bases, and 9 bases lay in between. CDR3 length: 12 amino acids. Germline values: CDR1 SGHAT, CDR2 FQNNGV. In nucleotides, the CDR3 is TGTGCCAGCAGCTTACAGGGTTGGGGCTACACCTTC. Translating gives CASSLQGWGYTF.

This clone was seen at least ten times. This chain joins TRBV12-5 and TRBJ1-4; possible D gene TRBD1, 6 bases. Germline V gene sequence: CDR1 LGHNT, CDR2 FRNRAP. This CDR3 spans 18 amino acids. Trimming took 0 bases from V and 4 from J, leaving 18 bases between them. CDR3 coding DNA: TGTGCTAGTGGTTTGGTACCTTTTCAGGGGAGAGGTAATGAAAAACTGTTTTTT. Translation gives CASGLVPFQGRGNEKLFF.

This clone was seen many times. CDR3 sequence: CASSPHQTGAEAFF. CDR3 nucleotide sequence: TGTGCCAGCAGTCCACACCAGACAGGGGCTGAAGCTTTCTTT. This chain links TRBV27 with TRBJ1-1, with 8 nucleotides matching TRBD1. With 5 bases clipped from V and 6 bases from J, the junction kept 8 bases outside the gene matches. CDR1 and CDR2 (germline): MNHEY, SMNVEV (reference sequence). The CDR3 is made up of 14 amino acids.

This clone showed up just a few times. The rearrangement joins TRBV9 to TRBJ2-1; 7 nucleotides align to TRBD2. CDR3 length equals 18 residues. Trimming at V came to 0 bases and at J to 4 bases, leaving 13 bases not matched to a gene. CDR1 and CDR2 (germline): SGDLS, YYNGEE. CDR3 amino acids: CASSVGVLASGKYNEQFF. The CDR3 region has the DNA TGTGCCAGCAGCGTAGGGGTTTTGGCTAGCGGAAAATACAATGAGCAGTTCTTC.

The table lists this clone with many counts. The rearrangement uses TRBV19 and TRBJ1-2; TRBD1 aligns across 9 bases. Trimming cost V 6 bases and J 7 bases; bases outside gene matches: 9. The germline gives CDR1 LNHDA, CDR2 SQIVND (reference sequence). This CDR3 has 14 residues. CDR3: CASRTGTGLGGYTF. The CDR3 DNA reads TGTGCCAGTAGAACCGGGACAGGGCTTGGTGGCTACACCTTC.

Only a few counts were recorded for this clone. The chain recombines TRBV2 with TRBJ2-6; D perhaps matches TRBD1 (6 bases). The germline gives CDR1 SNHLY, CDR2 FYNNEI. V lost 6 bases to trimming and J lost 1 base, with 22 bases between them. The length of the CDR3 is 19 residues. CDR3 loop: CASRETYLAGASGANVLTF. Written as DNA, the CDR3 is TGTGCCAGCAGAGAGACCTATCTGGCAGGGGCGTCTGGGGCCAACGTCCTGACTTTC.

This clone showed up many times. The J gene is TRBJ1-3, the V gene TRBV18, with no clear D. Trimming cost V 5 bases and J 0 bases, with 8 bases left between them. The CDR3 length is 14 residues. The germline V gene encodes CDR1 KGHSH and CDR2 LQKENI. In DNA, the CDR3 is TGTGCCAGCTCATCGGAGAGCTCTGGAAACACCATATATTTT. As protein: CASSSESSGNTIYF.

This clone was recorded many times. The V gene is TRBV11-3, the J gene TRBJ1-4, with unresolved D. V was shortened by 0 bases and J by 0 bases, with 5 bases between the two germline ends. Per the germline V gene, CDR1 is SGHNT and CDR2 is YENEEA. The CDR3 spans 15 residues. The CDR3 bases are TGTGCCAGCAGCTTAGACAGCGCAACTAATGAAAAACTGTTTTTT. It encodes CASSLDSATNEKLFF. The whole variable domain, filled in from reference TRBV11-3 and TRBJ1-4, reads EAGVVQSPRYKIIEKKQPVAFWCNPISGHNTLYWYLQNLGQGPELLIRYENEEAVDDSQLPKDRFSAERLKGVDSTLKIQPAELGDSAVYLCASSLDSATNEKLFFGSGTQLSVL.

This clone was seen repeatedly, ten times or more. V gene TRBV19 combines with J gene TRBJ2-2, with a weak D call TRBD2 (6 bases). The CDR3 has 15 residues. Looked up from germline, CDR1 is LNHDA and CDR2 is SQIVND (reference sequence). Deletions cut 6 bases from V and 3 bases from J, with 14 bases between. As DNA, the CDR3 is TGTGCCAGTAGGCTACCTAGCGAATACACCGGGGAGCTGTTTTTT. It specifies CASRLPSEYTGELFF. The full variable domain, in which reference TRBV19 and TRBJ2-2 provide the parts outside the CDR3, is DGGITQSPKYLFRKEGQNVTLSCEQNLNHDAMYWYRQDPGQGLRLIYYSQIVNDFQKGDIAEGYSVSREKKESFPLTVTSAQKNPTAFYLCASRLPSEYTGELFFGEGSRLTVL.